This T cell receptor (beta chain) is from a study of blood T cell repertoires in COVID-19. Study overall: T cells, B-cell-depleted T cells, or PBMCs provided the cDNA or gDNA that served as material.

Germline assignment: CDR1 MNHEY and CDR2 SMNVEV (reference sequence). V lost 5 bases and J 9 bases, leaving 8 bases between the germline ends. The CDR3 loop spans 11 amino acids. Generated by immunoSEQ multiplex PCR, the TCRdb table keeps only in-frame clones and is missing some. The sample contains fewer than 250,000 clones, 70% to 85% of which appear only once. The TCR was taken from a woman in her 30s who had recovered from COVID-19. The sequenced sample consisted of PBMCs or T cells enriched from blood (not recorded which). The rearrangement uses TRBV27 and TRBJ1-5, with D possibly being TRBD1 (5 bases). The CDR3 DNA follows: TGTGCCAGCAGTCACGGGGGGCCCCAGCATTTT. This translates into CASSHGGPQHF.